This T cell receptor (beta chain) was identified during a study of blood T cell repertoires in COVID-19. Across the study: Material from acute and convalescent COVID-19 was sourced from the United States, Italy and Spain.

Per the original methods: From reference gene primer amplification, estimates of nucleated cell counts were derived. Measured with immunoSEQ multiplex PCR; TCRdb has only the in-frame clones, and not every one. The V and J calls and clone size are taken from that table; D and trimming were inferred from the DNA. Of under 250,000 clones listed, about 85% were seen once; the top ten hold 1.9%. The CDR3 is made up of 14 amino acids. Germline loops: CDR1 WSHSY, CDR2 SAAADI. V was pared by 8 bases and J by 5 bases, with 4 bases of the junction left unmatched. This receptor was obtained from a man aged 25-40 years who had recovered from COVID-19. The rearrangement joins TRBV10-2 to TRBJ2-2; 11 bases map to TRBD1. The material sequenced was peripheral blood. The CDR3 sequence is CASLGQGATGELFF. CDR3 nucleotides: TGCGCCAGCTTAGGACAGGGGGCTACCGGGGAGCTGTTTTTT.